This paragraph reports one T cell receptor beta chain. It lacks a known antigen. No quality values exist for individual bases; no much larger clone is one base distant. The record originates from a study of shared T cell receptors in the human thymus (dated by TCRdb to about 2021). Regarding the research as a whole: The study investigated the way shared, self-reactive T-cell receptor alpha chains are produced in the human thymus.

Receptor libraries were prepared by the immunoSEQ multiplex PCR assay. Here the immuneACCESS table is served through TCRdb, limited to in-frame sequences with V and J called. Missing clones are a known gap in these copies; in checked studies unresolved V genes cover under half, and the rest lacks a known reason. In all, the sample holds hundreds of thousands of clones, and about four fifths of those were seen once. The ten largest clones represent about 0.014% of the sample. V trim: 2 bases; J trim: 0 bases; unmatched bases: 13. The CDR3 covers 19 residues, taking in both the cysteine and the phenylalanine. Just the 57-base CDR3 DNA is kept, in frame starting at base 1. According to the germline V gene (reference sequence), CDR1 reads MNHEY and CDR2 reads SMNVEV. The sample was also reused in another study, on human thymus T cells. The second study, in turn, reports: In Finland, the donors were immunologically healthy infants who were having open corrective cardiac surgery for congenital heart defects. Thymus tissue was collected as surgical resects that were removed during corrective cardiac surgery. V and J gene segment usage appeared biased in both thymic and peripheral blood repertoires. Highly overlapping thymic TCR repertoires among unrelated individuals were reported in the related research. The study described the TCR alpha and beta repertoires in roughly 8 infant thymus samples and a handful of matching peripheral blood samples. Donor ages ranging from roughly 7 to 250 days were recorded, and about six male and a couple of female infants were included in the cohort. Thymocytes were freed from the tissue by mechanical means and kept at -70 degrees C as pellets of roughly 9-34 million cells. A QIAsymphony instrument was used to extract genomic DNA from the frozen cell pellets. Using the immunoSEQ multiplex PCR assay, the TCRB and TCRAD loci were amplified from a standardized quantity of quality-controlled genomic DNA. The V(D)J region was spanned by amplicons of a length sufficient to cover the CDR3 and to identify V and J genes. Through the commercial immunoSEQ service, the amplicons were sequenced on an Illumina platform. Corrections for primer bias and sequencing errors followed previously described methods, while TCRAD and TCRB definitions were based on the IMGT database. Repertoires were analysed with immunoSEQ Analyzer 3.0 and VDJTools, covering basic statistics, V/J segment usage, diversity estimates, rarefaction and pairwise overlap. Diversity was estimated using the Chao1, ChaoE, Efron-Thisted, Shannon and inverse Simpson indices, and was also estimated on datasets down-sampled to the size of the smallest sample. Repertoire overlap used strict matching of CDR3 nucleotide sequence, V gene and J gene, with Jaccard-based multidimensional scaling clustering. On average, thymus samples yielded roughly 800,000 unique TCRB clonotypes, whereas blood samples yielded 70,000 to 100,000.

The sample comprised thymocytes. Recombination joined TRBV27 with TRBJ2-7; the junction holds 10 bases that match TRBD2. The receptor was isolated from a boy in the first two years of life with a congenital heart defect. Donor details come from another sample of the same person, matched by shared clones. In nucleotides, the sequence is TGTGCCAGCAGTTTACCCCCGGCTAGCGGGAGCGCTAGCTCCTACGAGCAGTACTTC. Translated, it gives CASSLPPASGSASSYEQYF.